This T cell receptor beta chain was found in a study of cytomegalovirus exposure and HLA in healthy donors. The PCR used 60 Vbeta and 13 Jbeta primers. Assay used: immunoSEQ multiplex PCR; TCRdb lists only in-frame clones, some missing. The data contain 150,000 to 170,000 clones, 74% of them singletons. There are 14 residues in the CDR3. V was shortened by 0 bases and J by 1 base, with 7 bases between the two germline ends. Per germline, CDR1 SGHKS and CDR2 YYEKEE (reference sequence). The clonotype comes from a man younger than 40 in good health and CMV-seronegative. The J gene is TRBJ1-2, the V gene TRBV5-5; D is ambiguous. Material for sequencing was PBMCs. Here the CDR3 reads CASSLAADNYGYTF. CDR3 sequence (DNA): TGTGCCAGCAGCTTGGCGGCGGATAACTATGGCTACACCTTC.